This passage covers 4 T cell receptor beta chains from one sample sequenced in a study of T cell responses to AZD1222 COVID-19 vaccine (dated by TCRdb to about 2021). The library was prepared using the immunoSEQ multiplex PCR assay. Here the immuneACCESS table is served through TCRdb, limited to in-frame sequences with V and J called. Missing clones are a known gap in these copies; in checked studies unresolved V genes cover under half, and the rest lacks a known reason. Within this sample are over 45,000 clones, with more than 70% of them counted one time only. Clones ranked in the top ten supply 2% of the sample. The time point label, as the study defines it: baseline before first vaccination. The sequencing used peripheral blood, collected on day 0 of AZD1222 vaccination. The source is an adult in good health.

The chain couples TRBV28 to TRBJ2-1; D tentatively reads TRBD1 or TRBD2 (5 bases each). The CDR3 is 15 amino acids. Trimming left V 7 bases short and J 5 bases short, with 18 bases between. The V gene's germline CDR1 is MDHEN and CDR2 SYDVKM. CDR3 in DNA: TGTGCCAGCATTGTTTTGGGGGACCAGAACAATGAGCAGTTCTTC. It encodes CASIVLGDQNNEQFF.

The CDR3 reads CASSLAGVGRTDTQYF. The CDR3 nucleotides read TGTGCCAGCAGCTTGGCAGGGGTGGGTAGAACAGATACGCAGTATTTT. This chain links TRBV13 with TRBJ2-3; a weak D match, TRBD1 (6 bases). V lost 3 bases, J lost 3 bases, and 16 bases lay in between. The germline CDR1 and CDR2 sequences are PRHDT and FYEKMQ (reference sequence). The CDR3 length is 16 residues.

This clone appeared a single time. The chain is built from TRBV10-2 and TRBJ2-7; possibly TRBD1 for D (6 bases). The length of the CDR3 is 13 residues. The V end lost 6 bases, the J end lost 2 bases, and 11 bases lay between the germline ends. CDR1 and CDR2 from the germline V gene are WSHSY and SAAADI. CDR3 region: CASRIQGPYEQYF. DNA of the CDR3: TGCGCCAGCAGAATACAGGGACCCTACGAGCAGTACTTC.

This clone was picked up a small number of times. The J gene is TRBJ2-1, the V gene TRBV5-1; 7 bases are shared with TRBD2. Germline CDR1 is SGHRS and CDR2 is YFSETQ. CDR3 length: 17 amino acids. J lost 5 bases, V lost 0 bases, and 11 bases had no gene match. The CDR3 reads CASSLVRRTSSDNEQFF. Written as DNA, the CDR3 is TGCGCCAGCAGCTTGGTACGACGGACTAGTTCCGACAATGAGCAGTTCTTC.